A selection of T cell receptor beta chains follows, all from one sample in a study of Ad26.COV2.S vaccination and SARS-CoV-2 variants. Sequenced by immunoSEQ multiplex PCR; TCRdb stores in-frame clones only, minus some. The data contain roughly 680,000 clones, 80% to 90% of them singletons. The sample in question was peripheral blood, obtained in a trial of Ad26.COV2.S vaccine versus placebo. All receptors come from a person aged 18-60 years who received the Ad26.COV2.S COVID-19 vaccine or a placebo. The CDR3 runs from the conserved cysteine through the conserved F or W. D genes are given only for firm matches. Rows give clone size only sometimes, using once, few, many, or a class for an expanded clone.

clone_size	d_call	v_call	j_call	cdr3_aa	cdr3_nt
NA	NA	TRBV5-6	TRBJ1-5	CASSRKGQGFNQPQHF	TGTGCCAGCAGCCGCAAAGGTCAGGGGTTCAATCAGCCCCAGCATTTT
NA	TRBD1	TRBV3-1/TRBV3-2	TRBJ2-7	CASSHWDRSYEQYF	TGTGCCAGCAGCCACTGGGACAGATCCTACGAGCAGTACTTC
NA	NA	TRBV20-1	TRBJ1-4	CSASVDRTNEKLFF	TGCAGTGCTAGTGTAGACCGTACTAATGAAAAACTGTTTTTT
once	NA	TRBV6-4	TRBJ2-7	CASSDSSGADLDYEQYF	TGTGCCAGCAGTGACTCGTCGGGAGCGGACCTTGACTACGAGCAGTACTTC
NA	TRBD1	TRBV19	TRBJ1-1	CASGQGAAEAFF	TGTGCCAGTGGACAGGGGGCGGCTGAAGCTTTCTTT
NA	NA	TRBV19	TRBJ1-4	CASSIGQGTGEKLFF	TGTGCCAGTAGTATAGGGCAGGGAACTGGGGAAAAACTGTTTTTT
NA	NA	TRBV20-1	TRBJ2-1	CSASESTSNRFHEQFF	TGCAGTGCTAGTGAAAGTACATCTAATCGCTTCCATGAGCAGTTCTTC
NA	NA	TRBV5-1	TRBJ1-1	CASSQGDKAEAFF	TGCGCCAGCAGCCAAGGGGATAAGGCTGAAGCTTTCTTT
NA	NA	TRBV6-5	TRBJ1-6	CASSYSSSPLHF	TGTGCCAGCAGTTACTCGTCGTCACCCCTCCACTTT
NA	NA	TRBV19	TRBJ1-3	CASSIDAGSGNTIYF	TGTGCCAGTAGTATAGACGCAGGGTCTGGAAACACCATATATTTT
NA	NA	TRBV7-8	TRBJ2-5	CASSQESWGAQYF	TGTGCCAGCAGCCAAGAATCCTGGGGGGCCCAGTACTTC
NA	TRBD1	TRBV5-1	TRBJ2-7	CASSLDPRGQVDEQYF	TGCGCCAGCAGCTTGGACCCCAGGGGGCAAGTGGACGAGCAGTACTTC
NA	NA	TRBV30	TRBJ1-5	CAWNEGFNQPQHF	TGTGCCTGGAATGAGGGTTTTAATCAGCCCCAGCATTTT
NA	NA	TRBV5-5	TRBJ1-1	CASSKMGTEAFF	TGTGCCAGCAGCAAAATGGGCACTGAAGCTTTCTTT
NA	TRBD2	TRBV3-1/TRBV3-2	TRBJ2-1	CASSGLAHYNEQFF	TGTGCCAGCTCGGGACTAGCGCACTACAATGAGCAGTTCTTC
NA	NA	TRBV24-1	TRBJ1-1	CATSGGTPTEAFF	TGTGCCACCAGTGGTGGGACACCCACTGAAGCTTTCTTT